The 30 T cell receptor beta chains given below trace back to one sample, sequenced in a study of blood T cell repertoires in COVID-19. Some clones are missing from TCRdb's copy, which holds only in-frame ones; the method was immunoSEQ multiplex PCR. The profile shows about 200,000 clones, 86% of them singletons. Sequences were obtained from peripheral blood. These receptors came from a middle-aged man with acute or convalescent COVID-19.

The chain joins TRBV7-9 to TRBJ2-4; 11 bases map to TRBD2. J lost 6 bases, V lost 5 bases, and 6 bases had no gene match. CDR1 and CDR2 from the germline V gene are SEHNR and FQNEAQ (reference sequence). The CDR3 covers 15 residues. Here the CDR3 reads CASSVSGGALNIQYF. CDR3 nucleotides: TGTGCCAGCAGCGTTAGCGGGGGGGCCTTAAACATTCAGTACTTC.

The chain combines TRBV19 with TRBJ2-1; 7 bases fit TRBD1. Germline CDR1 and CDR2: LNHDA and SQIVND (reference sequence). The CDR3 contains 14 residues. The V and J ends lost 3 bases and 5 bases, in that order; junction bases with no gene match: 4. The CDR3 spells CASSIGDRNNEQFF. The CDR3 nucleotides are TGTGCCAGTAGTATTGGGGACAGAAACAATGAGCAGTTCTTC.

The V call is TRBV5-1, the J call TRBJ1-5, with D unresolved. The V gene's germline CDR1 is SGHRS and CDR2 YFSETQ. Trimming shortened V by 5 bases and J by 0 bases, and 12 bases separated the two germline ends. The length of the CDR3 is 15 residues. CDR3 DNA sequence: TGCGCCAGCAGACCGACCGGAGCTAGCAATCAGCCCCAGCATTTT. Its translation is CASRPTGASNQPQHF.

The gene calls are TRBV3-1 (or the pseudogene TRBV3-2) and TRBJ1-5; D may be TRBD1 (5 bases). Looked up from germline, CDR1 is LGHDT and CDR2 is YNNKEL (reference sequence). Deletions cut 2 bases from V and 0 bases from J, with 8 bases between. The CDR3 length is 15 residues. CDR3 in DNA: TGTGCCAGCAGCCAACAGGGCTTTAGCAATCAGCCCCAGCATTTT. Residues: CASSQQGFSNQPQHF.

The chain links TRBV7-9 to TRBJ1-2; D not resolved. V was trimmed by 2 bases and J by 5 bases, leaving 9 bases between them. The germline V gene encodes CDR1 SEHNR and CDR2 FQNEAQ (reference sequence). This CDR3 is built from 13 residues. The CDR3 here is CASSLNTLYGYTF. The CDR3 DNA follows: TGTGCCAGCAGCTTAAACACCTTGTATGGCTACACCTTC.

The chain employs TRBV19 and TRBJ2-7; no firm D call. Looked up from germline, CDR1 is LNHDA and CDR2 is SQIVND (reference sequence). The germline V and J ends were trimmed by 8 bases and 2 bases, with 16 bases remaining between them. This CDR3 contains 14 residues. CDR3 nucleotides: TGTGCCAGTGCTCTGACATCTATACCCTACGAGCAGTACTTC. Amino acids: CASALTSIPYEQYF.

This clone was recorded only once. CDR3 in DNA: TGTGCCAGCAGCTTGGTTTTAGGGGAGGACTATGGCTACACCTTC. It codes for CASSLVLGEDYGYTF. The chain uses TRBV5-4 and TRBJ1-2, with TRBD1 as a possible D gene (5 bases). The germline gives CDR1 SGHNT, CDR2 YYREEE (reference sequence). V lost 0 bases, J lost 3 bases, and 12 bases lay in between. The CDR3 has 15 amino acids.

This clone was detected only once. The chain couples TRBV7-9 to TRBJ2-1; 15 nucleotides agree with TRBD2. V was clipped by 5 bases and J by 10 bases; unmatched bases: 6. Germline V gene data show CDR1 as SEHNR and CDR2 as FQNEAQ (reference sequence). This CDR3 spans 15 amino acids. In nucleotides, the CDR3 is TGTGCCAGCAGCCTAGGGACTAGCGGGGGGACGGAGCAGTTCTTC. Protein sequence: CASSLGTSGGTEQFF.

This chain links TRBV6-1 with TRBJ1-1; TRBD1 matches 8 bases. The junction had 5 bases not matched to a gene; V was cut back by 2 bases and J by 3 bases. Germline V lookup: CDR1 MNHNS, CDR2 SASEGT. CDR3 length: 15 amino acids. The CDR3 DNA follows: TGTGCCAGCAGTGAACTAGGGGGACAGGACACTGAAGCTTTCTTT. It specifies CASSELGGQDTEAFF.

This chain uses TRBV6-4 with TRBJ1-5, with D possibly matching TRBD1 (5 bases). In germline, CDR1 is MRHNA, CDR2 SNTAGT. The CDR3 is 15 amino acids. The V and J ends lost 3 bases and 2 bases respectively, with 11 bases between them. The CDR3 spells CASSEGGRGNQPQHF. In DNA form, the CDR3 reads TGTGCCAGCAGTGAGGGGGGTAGGGGCAATCAGCCCCAGCATTTT.

This rearrangement joins TRBV7-2 to TRBJ1-2; D ambiguous. In germline, CDR1 is SGHTA, CDR2 FQGNSA. The ends were cut back, 5 bases at V and 0 bases at J, with 13 bases in the middle. CDR3 length: 15 residues. The CDR3 sequence: CASSQDGGANYGYTF. CDR3 bases: TGTGCCAGCAGCCAGGACGGAGGAGCTAACTATGGCTACACCTTC. Using reference TRBV7-2 and TRBJ1-2 for the parts outside the CDR3, the full variable domain is GAGVSQSPSNKVTEKGKDVELRCDPISGHTALYWYRQSLGQGLEFLIYFQGNSAPDKSGLPSDRFSAERTGGSVSTLTIQRTQQEDSAVYLCASSQDGGANYGYTFGSGTRLTVV.

The rearrangement uses TRBV7-8 and TRBJ1-4; 8 bases map to TRBD1. The CDR3 length is 15 residues. Per the germline V gene, CDR1 is SGHVS and CDR2 is FQNEAQ. V trimming: 5 bases; J trimming: 8 bases; junction bases outside the gene matches: 10. DNA for the CDR3: TGTGCCAGCAGCATCCGGACAGGGACGGGAGAAAAACTGTTTTTT. Residues: CASSIRTGTGEKLFF.

This clone was observed a single time. V and J are TRBV5-1 and TRBJ2-1; 11 nucleotides align to TRBD1. CDR3 size: 15 residues. Trimming cost V 4 bases and J 5 bases; bases outside gene matches: 5. Germline CDR1 and CDR2: SGHRS and YFSETQ. DNA for the CDR3: TGCGCCAGCAGCGGACAGGGGGCAGGGGACAATGAGCAGTTCTTC. Encoded protein: CASSGQGAGDNEQFF.

V gene TRBV18 combines with J gene TRBJ1-6; D remains ambiguous. The CDR3 is 15 amino acids. V was cut by 3 bases and J by 6 bases, with 12 bases left in between. In germline, CDR1 is KGHSH, CDR2 LQKENI. The CDR3 nucleotides read TGTGCCAGCTCACCTACGGCAGGTAGTAATTCACCCCTCCACTTT. Translating gives CASSPTAGSNSPLHF.

The V and J genes are TRBV2 and TRBJ2-1, with D possibly TRBD2 on 5 matching bases. Germline CDR1 SNHLY, CDR2 FYNNEI. V was pared by 6 bases and J by 7 bases, with 13 bases between. There are 13 residues in the CDR3. Here the CDR3 DNA reads TGTGCCAGCAGGCTGGCGGGTTGGAATGAGCAGTTCTTC. Translating gives CASRLAGWNEQFF.

The chain couples TRBV30 to TRBJ1-1; D is perhaps TRBD1 (6 bases). Germline V gene data show CDR1 as GTSNPN and CDR2 as SVGIG (reference sequence). Trimming removed 2 bases from V and 8 bases from J, with 15 bases in between. There are 13 residues in the CDR3. CDR3 nucleotides: TGTGCCTGGAGTTTTCCCCACAGGGCCGAAGCTTTCTTT. This gives the protein CAWSFPHRAEAFF.

V and J are TRBV11-2 and TRBJ1-6, with D hard to call. The CDR3 covers 17 residues. With 4 bases removed from V and 0 bases from J, the gap between germline ends came to 13 bases. Germline V lookup: CDR1 SGHAT, CDR2 FQNNGV. In DNA, the CDR3 is TGTGCCAGCAGCTCTTTAGAACGGGGCTCCTATAATTCACCCCTCCACTTT. Protein: CASSSLERGSYNSPLHF.

V usage is TRBV5-1 and J usage is TRBJ1-3, with 9 nucleotides matching TRBD1. The V segment lost 0 bases and the J segment 5 bases; nucleotides outside the gene matches: 3. The CDR3 has 15 residues. Per germline, CDR1 SGHRS and CDR2 YFSETQ. CDR3 protein: CASSLEQGARNTIYF. CDR3 nucleotide sequence: TGCGCCAGCAGCTTGGAACAGGGGGCGAGAAACACCATATATTTT.

The chain uses TRBV2 and TRBJ2-7; D is ambiguous. Trimming removed 4 bases from V and 0 bases from J, with 10 bases in between. Germline CDR1 SNHLY, CDR2 FYNNEI. The CDR3 length is 14 residues. The DNA of the CDR3 is TGTGCCAGCAGTGTATTCGGTACCTCCTACGAGCAGTACTTC. Protein product: CASSVFGTSYEQYF.

The chain links TRBV2 to TRBJ2-3; D may be TRBD1 (6 bases). Germline CDR1 SNHLY, CDR2 FYNNEI. V dropped 1 base and J dropped 4 bases, with 9 bases sitting between them. This CDR3 contains 14 residues. The CDR3 nucleotides are TGTGCCAGCAGTGAAGGCCAGGGGTCAGATACGCAGTATTTT. This codes for CASSEGQGSDTQYF.

The V and J genes are TRBV30 and TRBJ1-6, with D unclear. CDR1 is GTSNPN and CDR2 is SVGIG in the germline V gene (reference sequence). V lost 2 bases and J 11 bases, leaving 10 bases between the germline ends. CDR3 length: 12 residues. The DNA of the CDR3 is TGTGCCTGGAGTTCTACGGTCCCACCCCTCCACTTT. It codes for CAWSSTVPPLHF.

The rearrangement joins TRBV12-3 or TRBV12-4 to TRBJ1-1; maybe TRBD1 (5 bases). Trimming shortened V by 11 bases and J by 3 bases, and 16 bases separated the two germline ends. This CDR3 comprises 13 residues. The CDR3: CAARGITDTEAFF. The DNA of the CDR3 is TGTGCCGCTAGGGGAATAACGGACACTGAAGCTTTCTTT.

The chain is built from TRBV6-5 and TRBJ1-2, with TRBD1 as a possible D gene (5 bases). Germline V gene sequence: CDR1 MNHEY, CDR2 SVGAGI. The CDR3 consists of 13 residues. V lost 6 bases and J lost 4, with 12 bases in between. The CDR3: CASRRDGSYGYTF. As DNA, the CDR3 is TGTGCCAGCAGGCGGGACGGAAGCTATGGCTACACCTTC.

Points on this clone: At the DNA level, this CDR3 is encoded by other sequences in the same sample as well. The V gene is TRBV5-4, the J gene TRBJ1-2; D might be TRBD1 (6 bases). Germline CDR1 reads SGHNT; CDR2 reads YYREEE (reference sequence). The CDR3 is 13 amino acids. Deletions cut 4 bases from V and 2 bases from J, with 9 bases between. The CDR3 bases are TGTGCCAGCAGCCCTGACAGGAACTATGGCTACACCTTC. Its protein product is CASSPDRNYGYTF.

The chain is built from TRBV5-1 and TRBJ2-7, with D possibly being TRBD1 (5 bases). From germline, CDR1 is SGHRS and CDR2 YFSETQ. This CDR3 has 13 amino acids. V was trimmed by 2 bases and J by 3 bases, leaving 9 bases between them. CDR3 sequence reads: CASSFSRGYEQYF. CDR3 sequence (DNA): TGCGCCAGCAGCTTTAGTAGGGGCTACGAGCAGTACTTC.

The V call is TRBV10-1, the J call TRBJ1-1; 11 nucleotides agree with TRBD1. Germline trimming cut 4 bases from V and 4 bases from J; bases unmatched to any gene: 8. CDR1 and CDR2 from the germline V gene are WNHNN and SYGVQD (reference sequence). The CDR3 has 16 amino acids. For the CDR3, the DNA is TGCGCCAGCAGTGGGCTACCGGGACAGGGGGGCACTGAAGCTTTCTTT. Its translation: CASSGLPGQGGTEAFF.

This chain uses TRBV6-5 with TRBJ2-2, with TRBD1 matching over 7 bases. This CDR3 is built from 15 residues. Germline V gene sequence: CDR1 MNHEY, CDR2 SVGAGI. V shed 6 bases, J shed 2 bases, and the junction held 6 bases outside the gene matches. The CDR3: CASSPGQTNTGELFF. The CDR3 coding sequence is TGTGCCAGCAGCCCGGGACAGACAAACACCGGGGAGCTGTTTTTT.

This chain joins TRBV4-1 and TRBJ1-5; maybe TRBD1 (6 bases). V was shortened by 0 bases and J by 7 bases, with 16 bases between the two germline ends. The CDR3 has 16 residues. CDR1 MGHRA and CDR2 YSYEKL come from the germline V gene. This chain's CDR3 is CASSQDLGTGQQPQHF. In nucleotides, the CDR3 is TGCGCCAGCAGCCAAGATCTGGGTACAGGGCAGCAGCCCCAGCATTTT.

The chain employs TRBV28 and TRBJ1-5; D ambiguous. V lost 7 bases to trimming and J lost 4 bases, with 8 bases between them. CDR1 MDHEN and CDR2 SYDVKM come from the germline V gene. The CDR3 contains 12 residues. In nucleotides, the CDR3 is TGTGCCAGCAAGTGGCGGAATCAGCCCCAGCATTTT. This gives the protein CASKWRNQPQHF.

The J gene is TRBJ2-7, the V gene TRBV18, with 12 bases that match TRBD1. Trimming cost V 2 bases and J 6 bases; bases outside gene matches: 5. In germline, CDR1 is KGHSH, CDR2 LQKENI. This CDR3 has 15 amino acids. Written as DNA, the CDR3 is TGTGCCAGCTCACCAAGGGGACAGGGGGCCGCCGAGCAGTACTTC. Its protein product is CASSPRGQGAAEQYF. Variable domain in full (rest from reference TRBV18 and TRBJ2-7): NAGVMQNPRHLVRRRGQEARLRCSPMKGHSHVYWYRQLPEEGLKFMVYLQKENIIDESGMPKERFSAEFPKEGPSILRIQQVVRGDSAAYFCASSPRGQGAAEQYFGPGTRLTVT.